This TCR beta chain was sequenced in a study of graft-versus-host responses after intestinal transplantation. Study context: Isolated intestinal, liver-intestinal, or multivisceral transplants had been given to the recipients. Anti-thymocyte globulin served as induction for all recipients, who then took tacrolimus and steroids for about 3 years.

Clones were read by immunoSEQ multiplex PCR, and TCRdb kept only the in-frame ones, dropping some. The sample contains about 43,000 clones, approximately 94% of which appear only once. Study-wide results and limits: There was an association between peak levels of circulating GvH clones and early post-transplant HvG declines.

Germline assignment: CDR1 MGHDK and CDR2 SYGVNS. The CDR3 runs to 17 residues. The V and J ends lost 4 bases and 0 bases, in that order; junction bases with no gene match: 11. Notes on this clone: Its cognate antigen is unknown.

The receptor was isolated from a human patient who received an intestinal transplant, so some T cells may come from the graft donor. The V call is TRBV25-1, the J call TRBJ1-1; 7 bases are a match to TRBD1. Sequencing used PBMCs, obtained approximately 360 days after intestinal transplant. The CDR3 is CASSASLGTEVNTEAFF. CDR3 in DNA: TGTGCCAGCAGTGCGAGTCTCGGGACAGAGGTGAACACTGAAGCTTTCTTT.